What follows are 16 T cell receptor beta chains derived from one specimen sequenced in a study of T-cell memory formation after mild COVID-19. MiXCR, applied by TCRdb to the 5' RACE reads, yields one record per CDR3 protein. The table includes roughly 130,000 distinct CDR3 sequences, approximately 17% detected once. Material for sequencing was PBMCs or a T cell subset sorted from them (not recorded which). These receptors all come from a young man who had mild COVID-19 (a few samples of this study predate the infection). Cell type and time point are not known.

The chain uses TRBV2 and TRBJ2-2; TRBD1 aligns across 7 bases. Trimming at V came to 6 bases and at J to 5 bases, leaving 6 bases not matched to a gene. Germline CDR1 SNHLY, CDR2 FYNNEI. This CDR3 comprises 14 residues. CDR3 loop: CASRGTVTTGELFF. The CDR3 coding sequence is TGTGCCAGCAGGGGGACAGTTACTACCGGGGAGCTGTTTTTT.

The V gene is TRBV20-1, the J gene TRBJ1-1, with 7 bases that match TRBD1. V lost 5 bases, J lost 1 base, and 7 bases stayed unmatched. Germline V gene lookup returns CDR1 DFQATT and CDR2 SNEGSKA (reference sequence). This CDR3 is 14 amino acids long. In DNA form, the CDR3 reads TGCAGTGCTCGAATGGGACAGCCGAACACTGAAGCTTTCTTT. Encoded protein: CSARMGQPNTEAFF.

This clonotype was counted a few times. The chain combines TRBV5-1 with TRBJ2-7; 9 bases are shared with TRBD1. After removal of 4 bases from V and 6 bases from J, the junction contained 11 bases not matched to a gene. CDR1 and CDR2 from the germline V gene are SGHRS and YFSETQ. The CDR3 consists of 15 residues. In DNA, the CDR3 is TGCGCCAGCAGCCCGGGGGACAGGGCTCCTGGCGAGCAGTACTTC. Protein: CASSPGDRAPGEQYF.

J is TRBJ2-3 and V is TRBV7-6, with 15 bases matching TRBD2. The CDR3 totals 18 residues. Trimming at V came to 5 bases and at J to 2 bases, leaving 8 bases not matched to a gene. Germline CDR1 reads SGHVS; CDR2 reads FNYEAQ. The CDR3 reads CASSQGTSGGRSTDTQYF. CDR3 in DNA: TGTGCCAGCAGCCAAGGGACTAGCGGGGGGAGATCCACAGATACGCAGTATTTT.

This clonotype was counted between two and nine times. This chain connects TRBV10-3 to TRBJ1-1; weak D call: TRBD1 (6 bases). V lost 7 bases to trimming and J lost 4 bases, with 10 bases between them. Germline V gene data show CDR1 as ENHRY and CDR2 as SYGVKD. CDR3 length: 12 amino acids. CDR3 in DNA: TGTGCCATCAAGGGAGGGGGCACTGAAGCTTTCTTT. This codes for CAIKGGGTEAFF.

The rearrangement uses TRBV29-1 and TRBJ2-7; TRBD1 might be the D (9 bases). V was pared by 6 bases and J by 4 bases, with 19 bases between. The CDR3 consists of 14 residues. The germline V gene has CDR1 SQVTM and CDR2 ANQGSEA. CDR3 protein: CSVLGGDRVYEQYF. In DNA, the CDR3 is TGCAGCGTCCTCGGGGGGGACAGGGTGTACGAGCAGTACTTC.

The chain employs TRBV6-6 and TRBJ2-2; a possible D gene is TRBD1 (5 bases). CDR1 and CDR2 (germline): MNHNY, SVGAGI (reference sequence). The CDR3 runs to 16 residues. V lost 1 base to trimming and J lost 6 bases, with 15 bases between them. The CDR3 coding sequence is TGTGCCAGCAGTTACTGGCAGGGCGTCGAGGCCGGGGAGCTGTTTTTT. Translation: CASSYWQGVEAGELFF.

This clonotype appeared many times. In DNA, the CDR3 is TGTGCCAGCAGCTTAGGGGACGAGCAGTACTTC. Encoded protein: CASSLGDEQYF. The rearrangement links TRBV9 to TRBJ2-7; D perhaps matches TRBD1 (5 bases). The CDR3 contains 11 residues. Germline V CDR1 and CDR2: SGDLS, YYNGEE. V was pared by 4 bases and J by 5 bases, with 7 bases between.

This clonotype is labeled medium-sized. V usage is TRBV7-2 and J usage is TRBJ2-3; D not resolved. CDR1 and CDR2 (germline): SGHTA, FQGNSA. The CDR3 is 12 residues long. Trimming took off 6 bases at V and 4 bases at J, with 8 bases between the two ends. The CDR3 protein is CASRPQSDTQYF. The CDR3 DNA follows: TGTGCCAGCAGGCCCCAGTCAGATACGCAGTATTTT.

This clonotype appeared a few times. The V call is TRBV11-2, the J call TRBJ1-1; the match to TRBD1 covers 7 bases. The J segment lost 4 bases and the V segment lost 3 bases, leaving 2 bases of the junction unmatched. This CDR3 contains 13 residues. Germline V gene lookup returns CDR1 SGHAT and CDR2 FQNNGV. CDR3: CASSLGQFTEAFF. CDR3 nucleotides: TGTGCCAGCAGCTTGGGACAGTTCACTGAAGCTTTCTTT.

Only a few counts were recorded for this clonotype. V gene TRBV7-2 combines with J gene TRBJ2-2; D is undetermined. Germline V gene lookup returns CDR1 SGHTA and CDR2 FQGNSA. V was clipped by 3 bases and J by 1 base, with 9 bases between them. This CDR3 contains 15 residues. The CDR3 reads CASSFSPGNTGELFF. CDR3 bases: TGTGCCAGCAGCTTTTCCCCAGGGAACACCGGGGAGCTGTTTTTT.

The chain joins TRBV6-5 to TRBJ1-2; D is perhaps TRBD1 (6 bases). The CDR3 has 13 amino acids. The V end was cut by 6 bases, the J end by 7 bases, with 15 bases between. Germline CDR1 is MNHEY and CDR2 is SVGAGI. The CDR3: CASRYEGGLGYTF. CDR3 nucleotide sequence: TGTGCCAGCAGATATGAGGGGGGCCTTGGCTACACCTTC.

This chain connects TRBV7-2 to TRBJ1-5, with TRBD1 matching over 7 bases. This CDR3 is 14 amino acids long. V dropped 4 bases and J dropped 4; count of bases not matched to a gene: 4. The germline V gene encodes CDR1 SGHTA and CDR2 FQGNSA. CDR3 sequence: CASSSEQGNQPQHF. CDR3 in DNA: TGTGCCAGCAGCTCCGAACAGGGGAATCAGCCCCAGCATTTT.

There are a few counts of this clonotype. The chain joins TRBV18 to TRBJ2-6, with D unresolved. The CDR3 spans 14 residues. CDR1 and CDR2 from the germline V gene are KGHSH and LQKENI. The V and J ends lost 0 bases and 4 bases respectively, with 4 bases between them. CDR3 sequence (DNA): TGTGCCAGCTCACCACCCGACGGGGCCAACGTCCTGACTTTC. It specifies CASSPPDGANVLTF.

This clonotype has just a few counts. This rearrangement joins TRBV20-1 to TRBJ1-6; 7 bases align to TRBD1. V gave up 5 bases and J gave up 6 bases; unmatched junction bases: 13. The CDR3 consists of 16 residues. Germline V gives CDR1 DFQATT, CDR2 SNEGSKA (reference sequence). The CDR3 loop reads CSAPDGSAGGNSPLHF. The CDR3 DNA is TGCAGTGCTCCGGACGGCTCCGCAGGGGGTAATTCACCCCTCCACTTT.

The rearrangement uses TRBV7-2 and TRBJ2-3; possible D gene TRBD2, 6 bases. The V end lost 5 bases, the J end lost 2 bases, and 14 bases lay between the germline ends. The germline gives CDR1 SGHTA, CDR2 FQGNSA. CDR3 length: 15 residues. CDR3 amino acids: CASSRWGDPTDTQYF. CDR3 DNA sequence: TGTGCCAGCAGCCGATGGGGGGATCCCACAGATACGCAGTATTTT.